This T cell receptor beta chain is from a study of cytomegalovirus exposure and HLA in healthy donors. For the study at large: It was reported in a later analysis that the same platform had been used for the 120 or so validation repertoires as for the 666 first-cohort repertoires. Study-wide points: It was found in a later analysis that first-cohort TCR clusters tended to co-occur in the 100 to 150 validation repertoires.

Deletions cut 2 bases from V and 5 bases from J, with 6 bases between. The germline gives CDR1 MNHNY, CDR2 SVGAGI (reference sequence). The CDR3 runs to 12 residues. Points on this clone: Its specificity is not known.

Only in-frame clones appear in the TCRdb table, and some are missing; sequencing was by immunoSEQ multiplex PCR. The repertoire holds roughly 86,000 clones, with almost 97% as singletons. This rearrangement joins TRBV6-6 to TRBJ2-5; perhaps TRBD2 as D (6 bases). Source material: PBMCs. The clonotype was recovered from a man in his late teens or twenties in good health and CMV-seropositive. This CDR3 reads CASSYGGETQYF. In nucleotides, the CDR3 is TGTGCCAGCAGTTACGGAGGGGAGACCCAGTACTTC.